One sample yielded the 8 T cell receptor beta chains listed below, sequenced in a study of blood T cell repertoires in COVID-19. Clones were read by immunoSEQ multiplex PCR, and TCRdb kept only the in-frame ones, dropping some. The profile covers roughly 250,000 clones, with around nine tenths appearing a single time and approximately 2% taken by the ten largest. The sample was PBMCs or T cells enriched from blood (not recorded which). These receptors were collected from a woman between 18 and 29 years old who had recovered from COVID-19.

This rearrangement joins TRBV3-1 (or the pseudogene TRBV3-2) to TRBJ2-5, with no clear D. Trimming pared 4 bases from V and 0 bases from J, leaving 12 bases between. Germline V gene data show CDR1 as LGHDT and CDR2 as YNNKEL (reference sequence). The CDR3 spans 15 residues. Written as DNA, the CDR3 is TGTGCCAGCAGCCTCATCTACCGGGACCAAGAGACCCAGTACTTC. Translating it yields CASSLIYRDQETQYF.

The V and J genes are TRBV9 and TRBJ1-3; the D gene is possibly TRBD1 (5 bases). Per the germline V gene, CDR1 is SGDLS and CDR2 is YYNGEE. This CDR3 contains 15 residues. Trimming removed 2 bases from V and 0 bases from J, with 9 bases in between. CDR3 protein: CASSVSGFSGNTIYF. The CDR3 DNA reads TGTGCCAGCAGCGTCTCAGGGTTCTCTGGAAACACCATATATTTT.

V usage is TRBV5-5 and J usage is TRBJ1-5, with D unclear. The CDR3 spans 15 residues. The V end was cut by 4 bases, the J end by 0 bases, with 11 bases between. Germline loops: CDR1 SGHKS, CDR2 YYEKEE (reference sequence). The CDR3 region has the DNA TGTGCCAGCAGCCTGGCCCCGTATAGCAATCAGCCCCAGCATTTT. Residues: CASSLAPYSNQPQHF. The full variable domain, completed using reference TRBV5-5 and TRBJ1-5, is DAGVTQSPTHLIKTRGQQVTLRCSPISGHKSVSWYQQVLGQGPQFIFQYYEKEERGRGNFPDRFSARQFPNYSSELNVNALLLGDSALYLCASSLAPYSNQPQHFGDGTRLSIL.

The rearrangement joins TRBV19 to TRBJ2-7, with D possibly matching TRBD2 (5 bases). Trimming took off 10 bases at V and 2 bases at J, with 18 bases between the two ends. Germline-derived CDR1 and CDR2 are LNHDA and SQIVND (reference sequence). This CDR3 spans 14 amino acids. The CDR3 sequence: CATANGVLAYEQYF. In DNA, the CDR3 is TGTGCCACCGCGAACGGGGTTTTAGCCTACGAGCAGTACTTC.

The genes are TRBV7-6 and TRBJ1-1; D not certain. This CDR3 contains 10 residues. Germline V gene data show CDR1 as SGHVS and CDR2 as FNYEAQ. V was pared by 11 bases and J by 13 bases, with 17 bases between. In nucleotides, the CDR3 is TGTGCCTCGAGGATCTTAGCGGGTTTCTTT. Its protein product is CASRILAGFF.

This clone was counted once. The chain combines TRBV6-1 with TRBJ1-2; D call uncertain. The germline V gene encodes CDR1 MNHNS and CDR2 SASEGT. This CDR3 comprises 10 residues. V lost 5 bases and J lost 8, with 6 bases in between. The CDR3 bases are TGTGCCAGCAGTTTAGTAGGCTACACCTTC. Amino acid sequence: CASSLVGYTF.

The rearrangement links TRBV3-1 (or the pseudogene TRBV3-2) to TRBJ2-5; 8 bases agree with TRBD2. V gave up 0 bases and J gave up 2 bases; unmatched junction bases: 14. The germline V gene encodes CDR1 LGHDT and CDR2 YNNKEL (reference sequence). CDR3 length equals 19 residues. The CDR3 loop reads CASSQEIFPRAGVQETQYF. For the CDR3, the DNA is TGTGCCAGCAGCCAAGAAATATTCCCTAGAGCGGGAGTTCAAGAGACCCAGTACTTC.

V is TRBV5-1 and J is TRBJ2-1, with TRBD2 matching 9 bases. This CDR3 comprises 16 residues. V shed 4 bases, J shed 9 bases, and the junction held 14 bases outside the gene matches. Germline V gives CDR1 SGHRS, CDR2 YFSETQ. CDR3 sequence (DNA): TGCGCCAGCAGCGGGAGCCGAAGCGCGGGAGGGTTTGAGCAGTTCTTC. This encodes CASSGSRSAGGFEQFF.